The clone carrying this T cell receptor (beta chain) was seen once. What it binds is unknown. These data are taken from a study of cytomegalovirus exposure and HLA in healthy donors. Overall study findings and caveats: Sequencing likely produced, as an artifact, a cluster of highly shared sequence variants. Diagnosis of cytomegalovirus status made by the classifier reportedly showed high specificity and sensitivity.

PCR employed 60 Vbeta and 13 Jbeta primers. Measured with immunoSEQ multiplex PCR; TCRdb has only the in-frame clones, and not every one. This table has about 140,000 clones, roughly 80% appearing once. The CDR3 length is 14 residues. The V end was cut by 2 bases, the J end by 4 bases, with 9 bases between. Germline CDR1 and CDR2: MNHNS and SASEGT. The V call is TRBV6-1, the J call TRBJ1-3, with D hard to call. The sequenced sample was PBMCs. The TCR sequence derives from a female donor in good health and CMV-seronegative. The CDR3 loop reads CASSERGGGNTIYF. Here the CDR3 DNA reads TGTGCCAGCAGTGAAAGAGGTGGCGGAAACACCATATATTTT.